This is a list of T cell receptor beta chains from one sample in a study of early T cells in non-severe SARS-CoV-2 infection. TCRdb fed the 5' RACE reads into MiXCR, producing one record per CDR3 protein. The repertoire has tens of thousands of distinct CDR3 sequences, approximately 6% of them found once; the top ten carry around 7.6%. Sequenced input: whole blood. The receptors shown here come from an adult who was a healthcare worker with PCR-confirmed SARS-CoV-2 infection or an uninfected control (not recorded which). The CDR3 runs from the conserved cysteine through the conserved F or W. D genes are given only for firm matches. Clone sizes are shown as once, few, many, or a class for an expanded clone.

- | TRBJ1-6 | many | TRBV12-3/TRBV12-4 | CASSLTGNKGTPLHF | TGTGCCAGCAGTTTAACAGGCAATAAGGGGACACCCCTCCACTTT
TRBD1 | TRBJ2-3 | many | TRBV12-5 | CASGFWTGATDTQYF | TGTGCTAGTGGTTTTTGGACAGGGGCCACAGATACGCAGTATTTT
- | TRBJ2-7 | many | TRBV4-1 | CASSQGLDYEQYF | TGCGCCAGCAGCCAAGGACTGGACTACGAGCAGTACTTC
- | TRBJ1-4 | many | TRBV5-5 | CASSRVTREAGEKLFF | TGTGCCAGCAGCCGAGTAACCAGGGAGGCAGGTGAAAAACTGTTTTTT
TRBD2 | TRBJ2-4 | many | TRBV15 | CATGTSGGAENIQYF | TGTGCCACCGGGACTAGCGGGGGGGCGGAAAACATTCAGTACTTC
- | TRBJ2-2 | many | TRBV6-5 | CASTGSKGTGELFF | TGTGCCAGCACTGGCTCTAAGGGGACCGGGGAGCTGTTTTTT
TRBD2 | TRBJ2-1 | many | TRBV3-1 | CASSQGSGVAGEQFF | TGTGCCAGCAGCCAAGGTAGCGGGGTGGCAGGTGAGCAGTTCTTC
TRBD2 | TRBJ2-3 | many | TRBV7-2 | CASSLRLAGGGTDTQYF | TGTGCCAGCAGCCTCAGACTAGCGGGAGGGGGGACAGATACGCAGTATTTT
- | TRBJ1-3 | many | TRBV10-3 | CATIRDGNTGNTIYF | TGTGCCACCATCCGGGACGGAAATACTGGAAACACCATATATTTT
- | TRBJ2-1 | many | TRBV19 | CASSIGSRTNYQQFF | TGTGCCAGTAGTATAGGTTCCCGGACGAACTACCAGCAGTTCTTC
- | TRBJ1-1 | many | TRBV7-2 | CASSSLTDEAFF | TGTGCCAGCAGCTCCCTGACGGATGAAGCTTTCTTT
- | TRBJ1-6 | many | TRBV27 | CASRNSNLNSPLHF | TGTGCCAGCAGGAACTCAAACTTGAATTCACCCCTCCACTTT
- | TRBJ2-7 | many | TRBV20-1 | CSASQGTYEQYF | TGCAGTGCTAGCCAGGGGACCTACGAGCAGTACTTC
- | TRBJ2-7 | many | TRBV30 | CALQEATYEQYF | TGTGCCTTACAAGAGGCCACCTACGAGCAGTACTTC
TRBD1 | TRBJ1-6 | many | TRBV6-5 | CASRPGTGENSPLHF | TGTGCCAGCAGACCCGGGACAGGAGAGAATTCACCCCTCCACTTT
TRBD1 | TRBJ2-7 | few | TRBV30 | CAWNRQGAYEQYF | TGTGCCTGGAATAGGCAGGGGGCCTACGAGCAGTACTTC
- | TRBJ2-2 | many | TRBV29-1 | CSAGRAGELFF | TGCAGCGCGGGGCGAGCCGGGGAGCTGTTTTTT
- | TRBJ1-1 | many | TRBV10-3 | CATMPHKADTEAFF | TGTGCCACCATGCCCCACAAGGCGGACACTGAAGCTTTCTTT
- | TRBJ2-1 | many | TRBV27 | CASNGALGGEQFF | TGTGCCAGCAATGGTGCTCTAGGAGGTGAGCAGTTCTTC
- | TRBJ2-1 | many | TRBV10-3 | CAISESFGGGSQLANEQFF | TGTGCCATCAGTGAGTCCTTTGGGGGTGGGAGTCAATTAGCCAATGAGCAGTTCTTC
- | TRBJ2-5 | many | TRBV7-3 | CASSQTSRETQYF | TGTGCCAGCAGCCAAACTAGTCGGGAGACCCAGTACTTC
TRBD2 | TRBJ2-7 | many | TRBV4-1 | CASSQRDYRYEQYF | TGCGCCAGCAGCCAAAGGGACTACCGCTACGAGCAGTACTTC
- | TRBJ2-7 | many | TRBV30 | CAWSGHSYEQYF | TGTGCCTGGAGTGGGCACTCCTACGAGCAGTACTTC
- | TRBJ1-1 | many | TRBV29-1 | CSVGRGGHTEAFF | TGCAGCGTTGGTCGAGGGGGACACACTGAAGCTTTCTTT
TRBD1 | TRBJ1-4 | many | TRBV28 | CASSSGTAKNGKLFF | TGTGCCAGCAGTTCTGGGACAGCGAAAAATGGAAAACTGTTTTTT
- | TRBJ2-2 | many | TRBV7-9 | CASSLDNTGELFF | TGTGCCAGCAGCTTAGATAACACCGGGGAGCTGTTTTTT